The following is a T cell receptor (beta chain) sequence with its context. This sample is part of a study of blood T cell repertoires in COVID-19. Study in general: Donors in the United States, Italy and Spain gave samples during acute or convalescent COVID-19. T cells, B-cell-depleted T cells, or PBMCs provided the cDNA or gDNA that served as material.

Original processing methods: Amplification of reference gene primers provided the estimated nucleated cell counts. Sequencing was performed with immunoSEQ multiplex PCR; in TCRdb, only in-frame clones are kept and a portion is missing. The V and J calls and the clone size are those of that table, but D and trimming were determined from the DNA. The sample consists of roughly 190,000 clones, over 75% of them appearing once. V shed 4 bases and J 2 bases; nucleotides not matched to a gene: 10. Germline V gene sequence: CDR1 MGHRA, CDR2 YSYEKL. This CDR3 spans 17 amino acids. The V and J genes are TRBV4-1 and TRBJ2-3; 9 bases map to TRBD1. The receptor comes from a woman aged 50 to 60 with acute or convalescent COVID-19. The sample comprised peripheral blood. The CDR3 nucleotides read TGCGCCAGCAGCCCGACAGGGGGTATTTCAGCCACAGATACGCAGTATTTT. Its translation is CASSPTGGISATDTQYF.